These 24 T cell receptor beta chains originate from one sample sequenced in a study of T cells in localized non-small cell lung cancer. Assay: immunoSEQ multiplex PCR; the TCRdb copy retains only in-frame clones and omits some. The repertoire holds under 35,000 clones, with 78% as singletons. The material sequenced was peripheral blood, taken before any cancer treatment. These receptors originate from a male donor older than 55 with stage II squamous cell lung carcinoma.

The V gene is TRBV4-2, the J gene TRBJ2-2; D is perhaps TRBD2 (5 bases). Germline CDR1 is LGHNA and CDR2 is YNFKEQ. The CDR3 totals 16 residues. Trimming cost V 2 bases and J 4 bases, with 14 bases left between them. The chain's CDR3 is CASSQTSWGVTGELFF. DNA of the CDR3: TGTGCCAGCAGCCAAACCTCATGGGGAGTCACCGGGGAGCTGTTTTTT.

This clone was counted only a few times. The chain carries TRBV27 and TRBJ1-5; 7 bases line up with TRBD1. The trim removed 2 bases at V and 7 bases at J, leaving 8 bases unmatched. Germline-derived CDR1 and CDR2 are MNHEY and SMNVEV (reference sequence). The CDR3 loop spans 15 amino acids. CDR3 protein: CASSLRPGGDQPQHF. For the CDR3, the DNA is TGTGCCAGCAGTTTAAGGCCAGGGGGGGACCAGCCCCAGCATTTT.

This chain connects TRBV6-5 to TRBJ2-1; D not resolved. This CDR3 region has 14 residues. Germline V gene lookup returns CDR1 MNHEY and CDR2 SVGAGI. V lost 4 bases, J lost 0 bases, and 7 bases lay in between. Here the CDR3 reads CASSFKGSYNEQFF. The DNA of the CDR3 is TGTGCCAGCAGTTTTAAGGGCTCCTACAATGAGCAGTTCTTC.

The chain links TRBV5-6 to TRBJ1-4, with D maybe TRBD1 (5 bases). The CDR3 contains 14 residues. Trimming removed 2 bases from V and 0 bases from J, with 5 bases in between. CDR1 and CDR2 from the germline V gene are SGHDT and YYEEEE. The CDR3 is CASSLGATNEKLFF. CDR3 sequence (DNA): TGTGCCAGCAGCTTAGGGGCAACTAATGAAAAACTGTTTTTT.

The rearrangement uses TRBV18 and TRBJ1-5, with TRBD1 matching over 8 bases. The CDR3 is 15 residues long. The V segment lost 3 bases and the J segment 7 bases; nucleotides outside the gene matches: 8. Germline CDR1 KGHSH, CDR2 LQKENI. Written as DNA, the CDR3 is TGTGCCAGCTCACCTGGACAGGGTCTACCACAGCCCCAGCATTTT. This codes for CASSPGQGLPQPQHF.

This sequence joins TRBV19 and TRBJ2-6, with TRBD1 matching over 10 bases. The CDR3 spans 17 residues. The germline CDR1 and CDR2 sequences are LNHDA and SQIVND (reference sequence). The J segment lost 2 bases and the V segment lost 5 bases, leaving 6 bases of the junction unmatched. DNA of the CDR3: TGTGCCAGTAGTGTCCGGGACAGGGGAACTGGGGCCAACGTCCTGACTTTC. Translating it yields CASSVRDRGTGANVLTF.

The chain is built from TRBV7-2 and TRBJ1-2; maybe TRBD1 (5 bases). The V gene's germline CDR1 is SGHTA and CDR2 FQGNSA. The length of the CDR3 is 16 residues. Deletions cut 1 base from V and 6 bases from J, with 18 bases between. CDR3 in amino acids: CASSLGWGPFENGYTF. The CDR3 DNA follows: TGTGCCAGCAGCTTAGGATGGGGACCTTTTGAGAATGGCTACACCTTC.

This clone turned up a few times. The chain has TRBV12-5 and TRBJ1-5, with D hard to call. This CDR3 comprises 15 residues. V dropped 1 base and J dropped 3 bases, with 10 bases sitting between them. Germline CDR1 and CDR2: LGHNT and FRNRAP. DNA for the CDR3: TGTGCTAGTGGTTTGGATGGGAGGAACAATCAGCCCCAGCATTTT. It is translated as CASGLDGRNNQPQHF.

CDR3: CASSLSSGRETQYF. In nucleotides, the CDR3 is TGTGCCAGCAGCCTTAGTAGCGGAAGAGAGACCCAGTACTTC. The genes are TRBV27 and TRBJ2-5, with a weak D call TRBD2 (6 bases). The CDR3 is 14 residues long. The germline gives CDR1 MNHEY, CDR2 SMNVEV (reference sequence). Deletions cut 6 bases from V and 4 bases from J, with 15 bases between.

In its sample, this clone was seen many times. The V call is TRBV30, the J call TRBJ1-1; D unresolved. Germline V gene lookup returns CDR1 GTSNPN and CDR2 SVGIG (reference sequence). V lost 2 bases and J lost 3, with 4 bases in between. This CDR3 is 11 amino acids long. As DNA, the CDR3 is TGTGCCTGGAGTTACGACACTGAAGCTTTCTTT. Its protein is CAWSYDTEAFF.

Only a few counts were recorded for this clone. The V call is TRBV7-9, the J call TRBJ2-7; D call uncertain. Trimming shortened V by 4 bases and J by 4 bases, and 11 bases separated the two germline ends. The CDR3 sequence is 13 residues long. Germline CDR1 and CDR2: SEHNR and FQNEAQ (reference sequence). DNA for the CDR3: TGTGCCAGCAGCTCCTACGGGTCGTACGAGCAGTACTTC. This gives the protein CASSSYGSYEQYF.

The rearrangement links TRBV6-1 to TRBJ1-1; 8 positions match TRBD1. The CDR3 length is 15 residues. V lost 5 bases, J lost 3 bases, and 8 bases stayed unmatched. CDR1 and CDR2 (germline): MNHNS, SASEGT. CDR3 sequence reads: CASSSRRTGHTEAFF. CDR3 coding DNA: TGTGCCAGCAGTTCCAGGAGGACAGGGCACACTGAAGCTTTCTTT.

The genes are TRBV11-3 and TRBJ2-7; D possibly matches TRBD1 or TRBD2 (5 bases each). Trimming removed 3 bases from V and 6 bases from J, with 12 bases in between. The CDR3 covers 13 residues. Germline V lookup: CDR1 SGHNT, CDR2 YENEEA. The CDR3 region is CASSLGVMAEQYF. DNA of the CDR3: TGTGCCAGCAGCTTGGGGGTCATGGCCGAGCAGTACTTC. Supplemented by reference TRBV11-3 and TRBJ2-7, the full variable domain reads EAGVVQSPRYKIIEKKQPVAFWCNPISGHNTLYWYLQNLGQGPELLIRYENEEAVDDSQLPKDRFSAERLKGVDSTLKIQPAELGDSAVYLCASSLGVMAEQYFGPGTRLTVT.

V and J are TRBV5-8 and TRBJ2-2, with D perhaps TRBD1 (6 bases). Trimming pared 2 bases from V and 4 bases from J, leaving 9 bases between. The CDR3 spans 14 residues. Germline V CDR1 and CDR2: SGHTS, YDEGEE. The CDR3 DNA reads TGTGCCAGCAGCTTTCAGGACAGCACCGGGGAGCTGTTTTTT. It is translated as CASSFQDSTGELFF.

The rearrangement joins TRBV4-1 to TRBJ2-5, with TRBD2 matching over 10 bases. The J segment lost 5 bases and the V segment lost 3 bases, leaving 9 bases of the junction unmatched. The V gene's germline CDR1 is MGHRA and CDR2 YSYEKL. The length of the CDR3 is 16 residues. CDR3 bases: TGCGCCAGCAGCCATGAAAGCGGGGGGGCACGGGAGACCCAGTACTTC. This codes for CASSHESGGARETQYF.

V usage is TRBV5-5 and J usage is TRBJ1-3; 9 nucleotides line up with TRBD1. The CDR3 consists of 17 residues. J gave up 2 bases and V 3 bases, and 9 bases lay outside the gene matches. The V gene's germline CDR1 is SGHKS and CDR2 YYEKEE (reference sequence). The CDR3 nucleotides are TGTGCCAGCAGCTGGGGACAGGGAGCGTCAGCTGGAAACACCATATATTTT. Translation gives CASSWGQGASAGNTIYF.

This clone was seen more than once but under ten times. The chain joins TRBV15 to TRBJ2-1, with TRBD2 matching 10 bases. The CDR3 consists of 15 residues. Germline V lookup: CDR1 LNHNV, CDR2 YYDKDF (reference sequence). Trimming cost V 5 bases and J 6 bases; bases outside gene matches: 7. The CDR3 DNA reads as TGTGCCACCAGCGGGTCTAGCGGGAGATCCAATGAGCAGTTCTTC. It encodes CATSGSSGRSNEQFF.

The rearrangement joins TRBV20-1 to TRBJ1-1; unclear D gene. The CDR3 extends over 11 amino acids. Trimming removed 6 bases at V and 1 base at J, with 6 bases between. The germline CDR1 and CDR2 sequences are DFQATT and SNEGSKA (reference sequence). This chain's CDR3 is CSAVKNTEAFF. The DNA of the CDR3 is TGCAGTGCGGTCAAGAACACTGAAGCTTTCTTT.

This clone showed up just once. V and J are TRBV10-1 and TRBJ2-5, with D possibly matching TRBD2 (5 bases). CDR1 is WNHNN, CDR2 SYGVQD, per germline (reference sequence). Trimming shortened V by 10 bases and J by 2 bases, and 11 bases separated the two germline ends. The CDR3 consists of 12 residues. This chain's CDR3 is CATSSGQETQYF. As DNA, the CDR3 is TGCGCCACCTCAAGCGGACAAGAGACCCAGTACTTC.

The CDR3, as DNA: TGTGCCAGCAGCTCCCTGGGACAGGGAGTAAAAGAGACCCAGTACTTC. Encoded protein: CASSSLGQGVKETQYF. The chain combines TRBV7-9 with TRBJ2-5; 9 bases match TRBD1. CDR1 and CDR2 (germline): SEHNR, FQNEAQ (reference sequence). The CDR3 is made up of 16 amino acids. Unmatched junction bases numbered 9, after V lost 4 bases and J lost 3 bases.

In this sample, this clone turned up a few times. The chain couples TRBV6-5 to TRBJ1-3; D uncertain. CDR1 and CDR2 from the germline V gene are MNHEY and SVGAGI. With 0 bases removed from V and 0 bases from J, the gap between germline ends came to 9 bases. The CDR3 consists of 16 residues. In DNA, the CDR3 is TGTGCCAGCAGTTACTCCTGGGGATACTCTGGAAACACCATATATTTT. Encoded protein: CASSYSWGYSGNTIYF.

The rearrangement links TRBV2 to TRBJ2-7; 9 bases agree with TRBD2. This CDR3 contains 16 residues. With V trimmed by 6 bases and J by 1 base, 10 bases remained unmatched. Germline CDR1 is SNHLY and CDR2 is FYNNEI. This CDR3 reads CASSDGVLAGSYEQYF. In DNA form, the CDR3 reads TGTGCCAGCAGCGACGGGGTCCTAGCGGGGTCCTACGAGCAGTACTTC.

The J gene is TRBJ2-7, the V gene TRBV18; D gene ambiguous. V was pared by 3 bases and J by 2 bases, with 2 bases between. Looked up from germline, CDR1 is KGHSH and CDR2 is LQKENI. The CDR3 loop spans 11 amino acids. CDR3 coding DNA: TGTGCCAGCTCACCTGCCTACGAGCAGTACTTC. Translated: CASSPAYEQYF.

The J gene is TRBJ1-1, the V gene TRBV5-1; the D gene is possibly TRBD1 (5 bases). This CDR3 has 14 amino acids. Trimming shortened V by 1 base and J by 2 bases, and 9 bases separated the two germline ends. In germline, CDR1 is SGHRS, CDR2 YFSETQ. CDR3 protein: CASSLYGGNTEAFF. The DNA for the CDR3 is TGCGCCAGCAGCTTGTACGGGGGAAACACTGAAGCTTTCTTT.